This T cell receptor beta chain was retrieved from a study of regulatory T cells in long-lasting Graves disease. Arm-PCR of CDR3 regions and iRepertoire HTBI primers were the basis on which TCR beta libraries were built. TCRdb re-called the multiplex PCR reads with MiXCR, one entry per CDR3 protein. The sample has around 250,000 distinct CDR3 sequences, approximately 20% seen once. CDR3 length equals 13 residues. The V gene's germline CDR1 is SGHAT and CDR2 FQDESV (reference sequence). Trimming took 6 bases from V and 8 from J, leaving 15 bases between them. For this clonotype: A much larger clone lies one base from this, so it may be a read error.

Time point described: newly diagnosed GD, antithyroid drugs for less than 3 months. Following extraction of RNA from PBMCs, that RNA was used to make the TCR library. This TCR was sampled from a female donor with Graves disease. The source material was peripheral blood mononuclear cells (PBMCs), sampled at new diagnosis, from a patient treated with antithyroid drugs. The chain joins TRBV11-1 to TRBJ2-3; D is ambiguous. The CDR3 protein is CASRPDGRGTQYF. The CDR3 DNA is TGTGCCAGCAGACCCGATGGGCGCGGTACGCAGTATTTT.